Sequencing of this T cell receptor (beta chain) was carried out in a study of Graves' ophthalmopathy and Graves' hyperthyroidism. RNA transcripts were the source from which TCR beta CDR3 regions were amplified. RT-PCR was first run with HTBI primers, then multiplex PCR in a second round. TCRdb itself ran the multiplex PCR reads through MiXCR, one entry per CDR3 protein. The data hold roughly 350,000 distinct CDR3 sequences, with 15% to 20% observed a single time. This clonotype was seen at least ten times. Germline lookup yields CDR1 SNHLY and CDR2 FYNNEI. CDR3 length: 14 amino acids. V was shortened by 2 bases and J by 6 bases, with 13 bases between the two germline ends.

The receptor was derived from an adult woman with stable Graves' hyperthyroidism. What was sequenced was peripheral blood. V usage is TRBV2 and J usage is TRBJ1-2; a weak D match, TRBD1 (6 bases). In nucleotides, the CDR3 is TGTGCCAGCAGTGAACGCGTGACAGGACATGGCTACACCTTC. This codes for CASSERVTGHGYTF.